This T cell receptor beta chain was sequenced during a study of identical twins. Study findings and constraints: Excess sharing by twins proved weaker in beta out-of-frame sequences.

Germline V CDR1 and CDR2: LGHNA, YNFKEQ. V dropped 5 bases and J dropped 0; count of bases not matched to a gene: 10. The CDR3 contains 19 residues. cDNA carried unique molecular identifiers, and a universal primer site was added by template switching. TCRdb analysed the 5' RACE reads with MiXCR anew, one entry per CDR3 protein. Of a few hundred thousand distinct CDR3 sequences listed, 8.5% to 9.5% are singletons. Concerning this clonotype: The target antigen is unknown.

A further study also used this sample, focusing on yellow fever vaccine responses in identical twins.

The material sequenced was CD8+ T cells sorted from blood. This chain connects TRBV4-2 to TRBJ2-1, with 13 bases aligning to TRBD2. The TCR comes from a young woman in good health. The CDR3 spells CASSEGLAGRSSSYNEQFF. CDR3 coding DNA: TGTGCCAGCAGCGAGGGACTAGCGGGGAGATCTAGCTCCTACAATGAGCAGTTCTTC.